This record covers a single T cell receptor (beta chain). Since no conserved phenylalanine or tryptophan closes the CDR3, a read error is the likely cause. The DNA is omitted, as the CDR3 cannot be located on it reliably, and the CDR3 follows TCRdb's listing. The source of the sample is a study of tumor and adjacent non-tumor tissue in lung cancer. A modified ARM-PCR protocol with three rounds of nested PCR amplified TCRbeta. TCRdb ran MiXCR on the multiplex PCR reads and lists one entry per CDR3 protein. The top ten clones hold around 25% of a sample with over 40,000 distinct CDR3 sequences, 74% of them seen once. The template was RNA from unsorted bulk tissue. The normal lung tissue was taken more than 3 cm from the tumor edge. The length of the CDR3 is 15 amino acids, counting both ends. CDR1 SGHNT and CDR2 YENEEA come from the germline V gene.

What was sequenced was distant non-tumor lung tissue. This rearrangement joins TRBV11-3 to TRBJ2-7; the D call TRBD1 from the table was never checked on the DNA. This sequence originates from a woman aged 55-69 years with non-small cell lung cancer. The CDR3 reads CASSLLAGVSYEQYS.